This record covers a single T cell receptor beta chain. This clone was observed a handful of times. Its binding antigen is unknown. Qualities for individual bases were not recorded, and no much larger clone is one base off. From each donor, a single peripheral blood sample of 95 to 150 mL on average was drawn into heparinised tubes. A BD FACSAria II and a panel including CD45RO, CCR7, CD25, CD127, CD95 and CD27 were used to sort naive, central memory, regulatory and stem cell-like memory CD4+ T cells. A purity above 95% was achieved for all sorted populations. PBMCs were separated immediately by Lymphoprep density gradient centrifugation and were stained directly, without being cultured. Samples were stained and sorted in pairs, with one healthy donor and one patient per experiment, so that batch effects were minimized. The CDR3 runs 16 amino acids, cysteine and phenylalanine included. The sequence is cut down to CDR3 DNA, 48 bases in frame from base 1. The germline V gene sets CDR1 to SGDLS and CDR2 to YYNGEE. The trim is 0 bases for V and 1 base for J, with a gap of 13 bases between the germline ends.

These data are taken from a study of beta chain features in type 1 diabetes (dated by TCRdb to 2017 to 2018). With regard to the full study: Patients and healthy donors did not differ in mean age, gender distribution, total cell number or subset yield. Across all samples, some 99 million sorted cells were examined, and cell number per subset correlated strongly with RNA yield. The study compared the TCRB repertoires of sorted circulating CD4+ T cell subsets in recently diagnosed type 1 diabetes patients with those in matched healthy donors. Naive and central memory subsets were obtained from all 30 or so donors, but regulatory and stem cell-like memory subsets were isolated from only 8 patients and roughly 8 healthy donors. Summary of the overall study and its limitations: Sequencing cDNA rather than genomic DNA could over-represent highly expressing activated cells, although activation and CD3 levels did not differ between groups. Because the HLA sub-analyses included only small numbers of individuals, any influence of HLA type on TCRB rearrangement was left unresolved. A moderate but significant shortening of TCRB CDR3 length was observed in type 1 diabetes patients in all four CD4+ subsets. PCR might favor shorter templates, but patient and control samples were amplified and corrected together, so any skew would affect both groups equally. Naive, central memory and regulatory TCRB repertoires appeared more similar among patients than among healthy donors. At VDJ recombination sites, patients with type 1 diabetes made fewer insertions and deleted more nucleotides, a pattern implying thymic rearrangement abnormalities.

All of the isolated RNA was reverse transcribed with the High Capacity cDNA Reverse Transcription Kit, so expressed TCRB transcripts were sequenced. Deep immunoSEQ sequencing was applied to naive, central memory and regulatory T cell samples, giving an average of around 3.8 million total reads per sample. Sorted cells were lysed in RLT buffer and RNA was extracted with DNase-treated RNeasy Micro or Mini kits, depending on cell number. Each cell subset was processed separately to prevent cross-contamination, with patient and healthy donor samples processed together. TCRB sequences were amplified from cDNA with the immunoSEQ multiplex PCR, producing 87-bp fragments spanning the CDR3 region. Amplicons were sequenced on the Illumina HiSeq platform. The study's processing was this. PCR bias was corrected computationally using synthetic template baselines, and reads within Hamming distance 2 were collapsed, with unmergeable singletons discarded. By aligning reads against IMGT, V, D and J genes, CDR3 length, and insertions or deletions at six rearrangement sites were assigned. Clonotype counts were normalized to sorted cell number within each subset before computing true diversity and Gini coefficients with the tcR R package. Repertoire sharing was quantified using the overlap coefficient calculated on TCRB nucleotide sequences. Out-of-frame TCRB sequences from naive cells were analyzed to stand in for the pre-selection repertoire. TCRdb provides this immuneACCESS table in a form limited to in-frame rearrangements. Some clones are lacking; in checked studies, under half of them reflect an unresolved V gene, and why the rest are absent is not known. The V and J calls and the clone size are those of that table, but D and trimming were determined from the DNA. The table for this sample lists hundreds of thousands of clones; 11% to 15% of them were counted only once. Clones ranked in the top ten supply approximately 0.039% of the sample.

This sequence originates from a man between 18 and 29 years old with type 1 diabetes. The sample consisted of naive CD4+ T cells from blood. This sample's cell subset or site label indicates: true naive CD4+ T cells. The chain uses TRBV9 and TRBJ1-2; TRBD1 is possibly the D segment (6 matching bases). Read as DNA, the sequence is TGTGCCAGCAGCGTAGAGTCCAGGGGACATAACTATGGCTACACCTTC. Its protein product is CASSVESRGHNYGYTF. The full variable domain, with segments outside the CDR3 supplied by the reference TRBV9 and TRBJ1-2 proteins, appears as DSGVTQTPKHLITATGQRVTLRCSPRSGDLSVYWYQQSLDQGLQFLIQYYNGEERAKGNILERFSAQQFPDLHSELNLSSLELGDSALYFCASSVESRGHNYGYTFGSGTRLTVV.